This paragraph covers one T cell receptor beta chain sequence. Its specificity is unknown. Assay: immunoSEQ multiplex PCR; the TCRdb copy retains only in-frame clones and omits some. The table has under 250,000 clones, about 90% seen once. The record originates from a study of cytomegalovirus exposure and HLA in healthy donors. The CDR3 totals 13 residues. Germline V CDR1 and CDR2: SNHLY, FYNNEI. J lost 7 bases, V lost 6 bases, and 3 bases had no gene match. Findings and limits, study-wide: The study listed some 160 cytomegalovirus-associated TCR beta chains.

The sequenced sample consisted of PBMCs. The clonotype comes from a young man in good health and CMV-seropositive. The rearrangement uses TRBV2 and TRBJ1-2; 12 nucleotides line up with TRBD1. The CDR3 region has the DNA TGTGCCAGCAGGGGACAGGGGGCCTTTGGCTACACCTTC. It specifies CASRGQGAFGYTF.